This T cell receptor (beta chain) was documented in a study of spatial heterogeneity in lung cancer. General study points: Counts that tracked tumor mutation counts were those of expanded intratumoral alpha and beta TCRs.

Via MiXCR, TCRdb re-called the 5' RACE reads, giving one row per CDR3 protein. The table records thousands of distinct CDR3 sequences, approximately 4% of them present only once. Time point noted: sample taken at primary tumor resection. Donors were 72 untreated early-stage non-small cell lung cancer patients. There are 16 residues in the CDR3. The V gene end was trimmed by 3 bases and the J gene end by 6 bases; junction bases not matched to a gene: 9. CDR1 and CDR2 from the germline V gene are KGHSH and LQKENI. This clonotype was detected ten times or more. Antigen: not known. This chain joins TRBV18 and TRBJ2-1, with 9 bases identical to TRBD1. The sequences come from lung tumor tissue, collected at surgery. The clonotype originates from a male donor with early-stage non-small cell lung cancer. As DNA, the CDR3 is TGTGCCAGCTCACCTAAAACCGGGACAGGGTCCAATGAGCAGTTCTTC. It specifies CASSPKTGTGSNEQFF.